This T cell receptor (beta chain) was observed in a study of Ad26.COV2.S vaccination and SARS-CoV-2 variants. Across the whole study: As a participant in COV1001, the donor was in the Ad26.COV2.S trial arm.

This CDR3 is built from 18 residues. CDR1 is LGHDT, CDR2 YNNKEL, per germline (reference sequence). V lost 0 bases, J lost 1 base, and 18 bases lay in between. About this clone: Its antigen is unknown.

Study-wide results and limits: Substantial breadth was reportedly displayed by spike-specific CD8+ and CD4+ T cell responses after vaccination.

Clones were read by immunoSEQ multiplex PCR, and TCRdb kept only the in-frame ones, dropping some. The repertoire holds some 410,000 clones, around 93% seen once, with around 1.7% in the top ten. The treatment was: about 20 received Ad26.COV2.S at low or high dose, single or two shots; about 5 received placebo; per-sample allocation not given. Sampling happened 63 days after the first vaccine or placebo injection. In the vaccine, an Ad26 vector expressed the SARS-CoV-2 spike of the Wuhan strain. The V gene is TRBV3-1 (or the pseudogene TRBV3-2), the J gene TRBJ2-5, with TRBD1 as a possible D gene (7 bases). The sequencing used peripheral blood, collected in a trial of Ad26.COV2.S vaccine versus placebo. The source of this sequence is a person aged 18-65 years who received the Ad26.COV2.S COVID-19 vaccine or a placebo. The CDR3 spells CASSQDYRRGDFQETQYF. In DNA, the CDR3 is TGTGCCAGCAGCCAAGATTATCGCAGGGGGGATTTCCAAGAGACCCAGTACTTC.